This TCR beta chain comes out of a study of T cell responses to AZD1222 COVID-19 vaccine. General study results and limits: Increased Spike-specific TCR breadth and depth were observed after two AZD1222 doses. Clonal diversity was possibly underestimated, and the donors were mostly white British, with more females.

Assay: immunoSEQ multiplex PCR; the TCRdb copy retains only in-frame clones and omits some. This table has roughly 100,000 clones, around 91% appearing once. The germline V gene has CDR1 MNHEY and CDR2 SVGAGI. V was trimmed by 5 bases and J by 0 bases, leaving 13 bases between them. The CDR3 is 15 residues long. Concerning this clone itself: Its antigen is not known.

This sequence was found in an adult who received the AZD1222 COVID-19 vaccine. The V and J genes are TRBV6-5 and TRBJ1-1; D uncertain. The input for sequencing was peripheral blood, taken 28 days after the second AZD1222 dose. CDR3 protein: CASSPTGRLNTEAFF. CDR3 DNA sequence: TGTGCCAGCAGTCCTACCGGGAGATTGAACACTGAAGCTTTCTTT.